The 15 T cell receptor beta chains given below trace back to one sample, sequenced in a study of T cell changes during pregnancy in multiple sclerosis. Assay used: immunoSEQ multiplex PCR; TCRdb lists only in-frame clones, some missing. Found here are roughly 52,000 clones, 85% to 95% of them singletons; the top ten hold around 0.25%. The sequenced sample was CD4+ T cells from peripheral blood mononuclear cells, obtained in the third trimester of pregnancy. The source is a female donor with multiple sclerosis, enrolled in a pregnancy study.

The chain links TRBV7-8 to TRBJ2-7, with TRBD2 matching over 8 bases. Trimming took 5 bases from V and 5 from J; bases not matched to a gene: 8. The germline V gene encodes CDR1 SGHVS and CDR2 FQNEAQ. This CDR3 has 14 residues. The CDR3 is CASSPGRVGDEQYF. CDR3 DNA: TGTGCCAGCAGCCCCGGGAGGGTTGGGGACGAGCAGTACTTC.

This chain uses TRBV6-6 with TRBJ1-5; D might be TRBD1 (6 bases). Trimming took 0 bases from V and 7 from J, leaving 10 bases between them. Germline-derived CDR1 and CDR2 are MNHNY and SVGAGI (reference sequence). The length of the CDR3 is 14 residues. This CDR3 reads CASSYSTGRQPQHF. The CDR3 DNA reads as TGTGCCAGCAGTTACTCGACAGGAAGGCAGCCCCAGCATTTT.

The chain couples TRBV10-3 to TRBJ2-3; TRBD2 might be the D (7 bases). The CDR3 sequence is 17 residues long. The V end was cut by 2 bases, the J end by 3 bases, with 18 bases between. In germline, CDR1 is ENHRY, CDR2 SYGVKD. CDR3: CAISETDKGGGTDTQYF. The CDR3 DNA reads as TGTGCCATCAGTGAGACGGATAAGGGAGGGGGGACAGATACGCAGTATTTT.

The chain uses TRBV5-4 and TRBJ1-5; 7 bases agree with TRBD1. The CDR3 is 20 residues long. V lost 4 bases, J lost 0 bases, and 19 bases stayed unmatched. Germline V CDR1 and CDR2: SGHNT, YYREEE (reference sequence). CDR3 in DNA: TGTGCCAGCAGCATCACAGGGGTGGCTGGAGGATTATATAGCAATCAGCCCCAGCATTTT. Protein: CASSITGVAGGLYSNQPQHF.

In nucleotides, the CDR3 is TGTGCCAGTAGTACTGCTAATGAAAAACTGTTTTTT. This gives the protein CASSTANEKLFF. The chain joins TRBV19 to TRBJ1-4, with unresolved D. The CDR3 spans 12 residues. CDR1 and CDR2 from the germline V gene are LNHDA and SQIVND (reference sequence). V lost 4 bases to trimming and J lost 3 bases, with 3 bases between them. Using reference TRBV19 and TRBJ1-4 for the parts outside the CDR3, the full variable domain is DGGITQSPKYLFRKEGQNVTLSCEQNLNHDAMYWYRQDPGQGLRLIYYSQIVNDFQKGDIAEGYSVSREKKESFPLTVTSAQKNPTAFYLCASSTANEKLFFGSGTQLSVL.

V is TRBV10-3 and J is TRBJ2-1; maybe TRBD2 (6 bases). CDR3 size: 14 residues. The germline gives CDR1 ENHRY, CDR2 SYGVKD. Trimming cost V 11 bases and J 3 bases, with 17 bases left between them. CDR3 sequence reads: CAVSTSSDYNEQFF. CDR3 nucleotides: TGTGCCGTGAGCACCTCTAGCGACTACAATGAGCAGTTCTTC.

The chain is built from TRBV6-1 and TRBJ2-3; no firm D call. Trimming left V 7 bases short and J 2 bases short, with 13 bases between. The CDR3 extends over 14 amino acids. Germline loops: CDR1 MNHNS, CDR2 SASEGT. CDR3 region: CASKSPTFTDTQYF. The CDR3 DNA reads as TGTGCCAGCAAGAGTCCCACTTTCACAGATACGCAGTATTTT.

The V and J genes are TRBV10-3 and TRBJ1-1; D gene unclear. The CDR3 extends over 14 amino acids. From germline, CDR1 is ENHRY and CDR2 SYGVKD. The V gene lost 8 bases and the J gene lost 4 bases, with 17 bases spanning the gap. CDR3 residues: CAIQPKGVGTEAFF. The CDR3 coding sequence is TGTGCCATCCAACCGAAGGGAGTAGGCACTGAAGCTTTCTTT.

The genes are TRBV5-4 and TRBJ1-1; unclear D gene. The CDR3 spans 15 residues. Germline assignment: CDR1 SGHNT and CDR2 YYREEE (reference sequence). Trimming shortened V by 0 bases and J by 3 bases, and 12 bases separated the two germline ends. CDR3 region: CASSLETRIYTEAFF. CDR3 DNA sequence: TGTGCCAGCAGCTTGGAGACCAGGATTTACACTGAAGCTTTCTTT.

The J gene is TRBJ2-7, the V gene TRBV2, with D possibly being TRBD2 (7 bases). Trimming stripped 6 bases from V and 2 bases from J, with 14 bases between. The CDR3 sequence is 14 residues long. CDR1 is SNHLY, CDR2 FYNNEI, per germline. The CDR3 DNA reads TGTGCCAGCAGGAGGGGGGGGGCGACCTACGAGCAGTACTTC. This translates into CASRRGGATYEQYF.

This chain connects TRBV28 to TRBJ1-4; D uncertain. With 3 bases removed from V and 15 bases from J, the gap between germline ends came to 11 bases. CDR3 length equals 11 residues. CDR1 and CDR2 (germline): MDHEN, SYDVKM. The CDR3, as DNA: TGTGCCAGCAGTTTTCGGCGGGGTGTGTTTTTT. This translates into CASSFRRGVFF.

CDR3 region: CASSEVLNVWAVEANVLTF. The DNA of the CDR3 is TGTGCCAGCAGTGAGGTCCTTAATGTTTGGGCTGTTGAGGCCAACGTCCTGACTTTC. The V gene is TRBV6-1, the J gene TRBJ2-6; the D is unclear. The CDR3 has 19 residues. Germline V gene data show CDR1 as MNHNS and CDR2 as SASEGT. The V gene lost 3 bases and the J gene lost 6 bases, with 24 bases spanning the gap.

The chain's CDR3 is CASSLRGAYGYTF. The CDR3 DNA is TGTGCCAGCAGCTTACGAGGTGCCTATGGCTACACCTTC. This sequence joins TRBV11-1 and TRBJ1-2; D is ambiguous. The V gene lost 2 bases and the J gene lost 4 bases, with 8 bases spanning the gap. CDR3 length: 13 residues. CDR1 is SGHAT, CDR2 FQDESV, per germline (reference sequence).

CDR3 protein: CSVVWESNQPQHF. In DNA, the CDR3 is TGCAGCGTTGTGTGGGAGAGCAATCAGCCCCAGCATTTT. The chain joins TRBV29-1 to TRBJ1-5; D is uncertain. CDR1 SQVTM and CDR2 ANQGSEA come from the germline V gene. The CDR3 runs 13 residues. Trimming pared 4 bases from V and 1 base from J, leaving 8 bases between. The full variable domain, with the rest looked up from reference TRBV29-1 and TRBJ1-5, is SAVISQKPSRDICQRGTSLTIQCQVDSQVTMMFWYRQQPGQSLTLIATANQGSEATYESGFVIDKFPISRPNLTFSTLTVSNMSPEDSSIYLCSVVWESNQPQHFGDGTRLSIL.

This chain links TRBV7-3 with TRBJ2-1; tentatively, D is TRBD2 (6 bases). Germline V gene data show CDR1 as SGHTA and CDR2 as FQGTGA. The V and J ends lost 5 bases and 10 bases respectively, with 9 bases between them. There are 11 residues in the CDR3. CDR3 nucleotides: TGTGCCAGCAGCGACCGGGGGGAGCAGTTCTTC. This codes for CASSDRGEQFF.